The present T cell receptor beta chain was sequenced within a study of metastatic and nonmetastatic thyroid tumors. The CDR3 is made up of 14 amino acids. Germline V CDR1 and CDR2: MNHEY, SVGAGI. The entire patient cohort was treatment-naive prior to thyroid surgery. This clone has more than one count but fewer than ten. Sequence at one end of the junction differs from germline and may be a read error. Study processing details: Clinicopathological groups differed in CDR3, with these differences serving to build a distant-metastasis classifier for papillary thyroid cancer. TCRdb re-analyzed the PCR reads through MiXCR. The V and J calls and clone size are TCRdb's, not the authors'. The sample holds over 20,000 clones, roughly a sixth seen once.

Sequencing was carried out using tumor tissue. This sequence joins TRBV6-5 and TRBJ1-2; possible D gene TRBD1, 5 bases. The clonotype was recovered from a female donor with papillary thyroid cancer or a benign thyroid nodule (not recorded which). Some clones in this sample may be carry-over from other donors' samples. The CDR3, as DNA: TGTGCCAGCAGTTATCAGGGAGCAAACTATGGCTACACCTTT. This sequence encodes CASSYQGANYGYTF.